Shown below are 10 T cell receptor beta chains from a single sample sequenced in a study of memory CD4+ T cells and cytomegalovirus serostatus. Single viable CD3+CD4+CD8-CD45RO+ cells were sorted as the memory CD4+ T cells. Libraries were prepared by immunoSEQ multiplex PCR; TCRdb keeps only in-frame clonotypes and omits some of them. The sample contains approximately 50,000 clones, around 82% of which appear only once. The specimen was memory CD4+ T cells from blood. These TCRs come from an adult in good health and CMV-seronegative.

The genes are TRBV7-9 and TRBJ2-7, with 14 bases matching TRBD2. The CDR3 extends over 15 amino acids. Germline-derived CDR1 and CDR2 are SEHNR and FQNEAQ (reference sequence). J lost 6 bases, V lost 4 bases, and 5 bases had no gene match. The CDR3 DNA is TGTGCCAGCAGCTCAAGGACTAGCGGGGGGCGCGAGCAGTACTTC. Amino acids: CASSSRTSGGREQYF.

In its sample, this clone was seen a few times. The chain is built from TRBV27 and TRBJ1-1, with no clear D. Germline V gene data show CDR1 as MNHEY and CDR2 as SMNVEV (reference sequence). Trimming pared 6 bases from V and 6 bases from J, leaving 14 bases between. The CDR3 has 13 amino acids. CDR3 coding DNA: TGTGCCAGCAGAGCCATTAACGGGGCTGAAGCTTTCTTT. Its protein is CASRAINGAEAFF.

CDR3 amino acids: CASSPKGTNTGELFF. CDR3 sequence (DNA): TGTGCCAGCTCACCAAAAGGGACGAACACCGGGGAGCTGTTTTTT. The V call is TRBV18, the J call TRBJ2-2; D gene ambiguous. V was cut by 2 bases and J by 0 bases, with 7 bases left in between. There are 15 residues in the CDR3. Germline V gene data show CDR1 as KGHSH and CDR2 as LQKENI.

This clone was counted between two and nine times. The chain uses TRBV6-5 and TRBJ1-3; D is uncertain. The CDR3 contains 13 residues. Deletions cut 2 bases from V and 0 bases from J, with 2 bases between. CDR1 and CDR2 from the germline V gene are MNHEY and SVGAGI. As DNA, the CDR3 is TGTGCCAGCAGTTACAACTCTGGAAACACCATATATTTT. This translates into CASSYNSGNTIYF.

J is TRBJ1-1 and V is TRBV15; tentatively, D is TRBD1 (5 bases). The CDR3 spans 14 residues. CDR1 and CDR2 from the germline V gene are LNHNV and YYDKDF (reference sequence). Between the trimmed V and J ends, which lost 4 bases and 5 bases, there was a span of 14 bases. CDR3 region: CATSTRGSDTEAFF. The CDR3 DNA follows: TGTGCCACCAGCACACGGGGGTCGGATACTGAAGCTTTCTTT.

The chain carries TRBV10-3 and TRBJ1-1; TRBD1 matches 8 bases. The germline V gene encodes CDR1 ENHRY and CDR2 SYGVKD. The CDR3 has 14 residues. Losses at the gene ends were 7 bases for V and 5 bases for J; bases not matched to a gene: 9. The CDR3: CAITGQGLGTEAFF. In DNA, the CDR3 is TGTGCCATCACCGGACAGGGACTAGGGACTGAAGCTTTCTTT.

This clone was recorded once. The V call is TRBV6-1, the J call TRBJ2-7, with 8 positions matching TRBD2. After removal of 3 bases from V and 6 bases from J, the junction contained 7 bases not matched to a gene. Per germline, CDR1 MNHNS and CDR2 SASEGT. The CDR3 is 14 amino acids. Here the CDR3 DNA reads TGTGCCAGCAGTGACGAACTCGGGGGGGGCGAGCAGTACTTC. It translates to CASSDELGGGEQYF.

The V and J genes are TRBV2 and TRBJ2-7, with D unclear. The CDR3 runs to 16 residues. Trimming took 4 bases from V and 3 from J, leaving 19 bases between them. CDR1 SNHLY and CDR2 FYNNEI come from the germline V gene. For the CDR3, the DNA is TGTGCCAGCAGTGTGTCGCAGCACAGCCTTTACTACGAGCAGTACTTC. This codes for CASSVSQHSLYYEQYF.

The chain recombines TRBV19 with TRBJ2-2; 15 bases align to TRBD2. The germline V gene has CDR1 LNHDA and CDR2 SQIVND (reference sequence). This CDR3 has 20 amino acids. The ends lost 4 bases at V and 7 bases at J; junction bases unmatched: 16. The chain's CDR3 is CASSKSPGLAGGGLGGELFF. The CDR3 region has the DNA TGTGCCAGTAGTAAATCCCCGGGACTAGCGGGAGGAGGACTGGGCGGGGAGCTGTTTTTT.

In DNA, the CDR3 is TGCGCCAGCAGCTTCGGGAGCCAGAAGAATGAGCAGTTCTTC. Translated: CASSFGSQKNEQFF. The chain has TRBV5-1 and TRBJ2-1, with a possible D match to TRBD2 (6 bases). This CDR3 region has 14 residues. In germline, CDR1 is SGHRS, CDR2 YFSETQ. V was clipped by 2 bases and J by 7 bases, with 13 bases between them.